The entry that follows covers one T cell receptor beta chain sequence. The antigen is undetermined. The TCRbeta library incorporated unique molecular identifiers. TCRdb reprocessed the PCR reads with MiXCR, giving one entry per CDR3 protein. This sample has roughly 310,000 distinct CDR3 sequences; approximately 23% occur once, and the top ten carry 9.5% to 13%. The data were obtained in a study of T-cell reconstitution after alpha-beta-depleted transplantation in children. Deletions cut 5 bases from V and 4 bases from J, with 17 bases between. This CDR3 has 15 residues. CDR1 and CDR2 (germline): MNHEY, SMNVEV (reference sequence). Study outcomes and limitations: The authors attributed T-cell counts and diversity one year after transplant mostly to newly produced T cells. Expanded graft clones numbering several hundred reportedly gave rise to alpha-beta T cells about two months after transplant.

This specimen consisted of PBMCs, mostly from graft donor cells, obtained 180 days after TCRalphabeta/CD19-depleted stem cell transplant. The rearrangement links TRBV27 to TRBJ1-1; D gene uncertain. This clonotype was sampled from a male patient aged 5 to 17 who had a stem cell transplant for acute lymphoblastic leukemia, so the T cells may come from the graft donor. The CDR3 DNA follows: TGTGCCAGCAGTCCCCGGGGTGGAAGGCCCACTGAAGCTTTCTTT. Translating gives CASSPRGGRPTEAFF.